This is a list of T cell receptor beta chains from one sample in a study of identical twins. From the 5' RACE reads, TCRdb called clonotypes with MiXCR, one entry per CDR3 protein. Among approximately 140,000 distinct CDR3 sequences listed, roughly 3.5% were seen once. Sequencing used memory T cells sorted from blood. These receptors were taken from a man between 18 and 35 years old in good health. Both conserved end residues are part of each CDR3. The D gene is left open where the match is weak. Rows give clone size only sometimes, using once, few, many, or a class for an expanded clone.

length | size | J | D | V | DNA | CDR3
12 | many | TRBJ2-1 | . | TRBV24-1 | TGTGCCACCAGTGATTTTGAGACACCGCAGTTCTTC | CATSDFETPQFF
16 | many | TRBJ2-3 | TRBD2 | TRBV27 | TGTGCCAGCAGTATCGCCGGGACTAGCGGCGGGTATACGCAGTATTTT | CASSIAGTSGGYTQYF
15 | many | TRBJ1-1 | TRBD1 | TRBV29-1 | TGCAGCGTTCTCCTCCCAGGGGGAGTGAACACTGAAGCTTTCTTT | CSVLLPGGVNTEAFF
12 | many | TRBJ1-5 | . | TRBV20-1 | TGCAGTGCTACAGGGGAGAATCAGCCCCAGCATTTT | CSATGENQPQHF
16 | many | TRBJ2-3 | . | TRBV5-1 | TGCGCCAGCAGCGGCCAACAAGGGGAGGTGACAGATACGCAGTATTTT | CASSGQQGEVTDTQYF
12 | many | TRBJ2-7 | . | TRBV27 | TGTGCCAGCGGGTACAAGGGTATCGAGCAGTACTTC | CASGYKGIEQYF
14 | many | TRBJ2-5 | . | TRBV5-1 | TGTGCCAGCAGCTTAGGGGGGGTCCAAGAGACCCAGTACTTC | CASSLGGVQETQYF
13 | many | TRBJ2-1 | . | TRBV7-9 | TGTGCCAGCAGCTTAGATACAGAAAATGAGCAGTTCTTC | CASSLDTENEQFF
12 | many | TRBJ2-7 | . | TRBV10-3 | TGTGCCATCAGTGAGACAGACTACGAGCAGTACTTC | CAISETDYEQYF
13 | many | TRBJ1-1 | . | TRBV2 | TGTGCCAGCAAGAAATCGGACAGTCTAGAAGCTTTCTTT | CASKKSDSLEAFF
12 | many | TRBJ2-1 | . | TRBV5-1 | TGCGCCAGCAAATTGGCGCATGCTGAGCAGTTCTTC | CASKLAHAEQFF
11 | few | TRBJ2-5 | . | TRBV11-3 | TGTGCCAGCGCGAGGGGTGAGACCCAGTACTTC | CASARGETQYF
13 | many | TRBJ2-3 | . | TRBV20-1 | TGCAGTGCCCTCCCGCCGACAGGAGATACGCAGTATTTT | CSALPPTGDTQYF
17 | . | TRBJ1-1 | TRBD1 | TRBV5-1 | TGCGCCAGCAGCCCAACCGGGACAGGGAATCGGAACACTGAAGCTTTCTTT | CASSPTGTGNRNTEAFF
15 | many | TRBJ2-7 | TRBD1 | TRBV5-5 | TGTGCCAGCAGCGGGCGGACAGGGGCGTTCTACGAGCAGTACTTC | CASSGRTGAFYEQYF
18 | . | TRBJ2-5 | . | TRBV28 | TGTGCCAGCAGCCCTATACAGGGAAATTGGGCTGATCGGGGGACCCAGTACTTC | CASSPIQGNWADRGTQYF
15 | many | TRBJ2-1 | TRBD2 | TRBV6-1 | TGTGCCAGCAGCTCACTAGCGGGAGTTAGGAATGAGCAGTTCTTC | CASSSLAGVRNEQFF
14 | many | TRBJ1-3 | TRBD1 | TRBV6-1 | TGTGCCAGCGATCAGGGGGGCTCTGGAAACACCATATATTTT | CASDQGGSGNTIYF
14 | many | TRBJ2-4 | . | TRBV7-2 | TGTGCCAGCAGCTTAGACAGCGCCAGGAACATTCAGTACTTC | CASSLDSARNIQYF
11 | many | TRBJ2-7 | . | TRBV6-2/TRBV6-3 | TGTGCCAGCAGTCCAGGGGTCGAGCAGTACTTC | CASSPGVEQYF
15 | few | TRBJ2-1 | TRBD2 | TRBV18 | TGTGCCAGCTCACCTTCGCGGGGGATTTACAATGAGCAGTTCTTC | CASSPSRGIYNEQFF
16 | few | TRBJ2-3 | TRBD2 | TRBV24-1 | TGTGCCACCAGTGACCCGGTAGCGGGAAGGACAGATACGCAGTATTTT | CATSDPVAGRTDTQYF
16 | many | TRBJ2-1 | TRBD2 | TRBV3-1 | TGTGCCAGCAGCCCTCGGACTAGCGGAAACTACAATGAGCAGTTCTTC | CASSPRTSGNYNEQFF
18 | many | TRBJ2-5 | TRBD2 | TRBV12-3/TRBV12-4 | TGTGCCAGCAGTGTCCGGACTAGCGGGACGACAGTTTTTGCGACCCAGTACTTC | CASSVRTSGTTVFATQYF
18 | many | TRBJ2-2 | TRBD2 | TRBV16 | TGTGCCAGCAGCCCCCCCTCGTGGGGGGGGGCGAACACCGGGGAGCTGTTTTTT | CASSPPSWGGANTGELFF
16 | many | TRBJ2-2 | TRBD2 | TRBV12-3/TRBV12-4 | TGTGCCAGCAGCGCCTTTAGCGGGAGTGACACCGGGGAGCTGTTTTTT | CASSAFSGSDTGELFF
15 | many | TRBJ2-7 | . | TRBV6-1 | TGTGCCAGCAGTGAAAGGTGGCAAAGTACCTACGAGCAGTACTTC | CASSERWQSTYEQYF
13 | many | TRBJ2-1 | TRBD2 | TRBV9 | TGTGCCAGCAGCGCGGGACTAGTTGATGAGCAGTTCTTC | CASSAGLVDEQFF
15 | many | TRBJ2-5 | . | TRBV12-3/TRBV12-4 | TGTGCCAGCAGCCATAGCCCTGGCAGCCAAGAGACCCAGTACTTC | CASSHSPGSQETQYF
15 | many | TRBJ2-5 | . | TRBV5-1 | TGCGCCAGCACACCTTCCGGTTTGAATGGCGAGACCCAGTACTTC | CASTPSGLNGETQYF
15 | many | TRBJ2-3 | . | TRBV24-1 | TGTGCCACCAGTGTCGTCCCTGGGGCTATCGATACGCAGTATTTT | CATSVVPGAIDTQYF
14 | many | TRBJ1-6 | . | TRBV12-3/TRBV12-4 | TGTGCCAGCAGTTTAGGACGAACCAATTCACCCCTCCACTTT | CASSLGRTNSPLHF
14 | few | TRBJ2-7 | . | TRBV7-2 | TGTGCCAGCAGAGGGAGGACTTCACCTTACGAGCAGTACTTC | CASRGRTSPYEQYF
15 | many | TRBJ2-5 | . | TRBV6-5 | TGTGCCAGCAGTTACTCCCTAGCGTCTCAAGAGACCCAGTACTTC | CASSYSLASQETQYF
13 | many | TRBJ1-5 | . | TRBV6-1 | TGTGCCAGCAGTGAAGCGAGGGATCAGCCCCAGCATTTT | CASSEARDQPQHF
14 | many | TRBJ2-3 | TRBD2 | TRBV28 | TGTGCCAGCAGTTGGGGACTAGCGGGAGATACGCAGTATTTT | CASSWGLAGDTQYF
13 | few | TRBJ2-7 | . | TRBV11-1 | TGTGCCAGCAGCTCTACCATCTTCTATGAGCAGTACTTC | CASSSTIFYEQYF
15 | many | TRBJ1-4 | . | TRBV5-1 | TGCGCCAGCAGCTTGCAGATATCAACTAATGAAAAACTGTTTTTT | CASSLQISTNEKLFF
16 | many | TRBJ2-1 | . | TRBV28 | TGTGCCAGCAGAAAAGAGTGGGGCATGTCCTACAATGAGCAGTTCTTC | CASRKEWGMSYNEQFF
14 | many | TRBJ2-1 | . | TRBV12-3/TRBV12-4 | TGTGCCAGCAGTTTTGAGGAGTTGAGCCATGAGCAGTTCTTC | CASSFEELSHEQFF
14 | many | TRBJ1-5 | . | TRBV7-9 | TGTGCCAGCAGCCATCAGGGAGTCAGTCAGCCCCAGCATTTT | CASSHQGVSQPQHF
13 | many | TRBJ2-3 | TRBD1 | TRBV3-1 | TGTGCCAGCAGCCAGGACAGGGGACGTACGCAGTATTTT | CASSQDRGRTQYF
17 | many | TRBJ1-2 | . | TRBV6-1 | TGTGCCAGCACAAGATCGTGGCACACCGGTTTTGGCTATGGCTACACCTTC | CASTRSWHTGFGYGYTF
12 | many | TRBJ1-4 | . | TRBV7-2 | TGTGCCAGCAGCTTAGAATTAGGAAAACTGTTTTTT | CASSLELGKLFF
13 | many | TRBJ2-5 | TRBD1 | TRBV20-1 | TGCAGTGCTAGGAAGACAGGGGTGGAGACCCAGTACTTC | CSARKTGVETQYF
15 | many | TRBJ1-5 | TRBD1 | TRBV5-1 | TGCGCCAGCAGCGAAGGGACAGGGGGCAATCAGCCCCAGCATTTT | CASSEGTGGNQPQHF
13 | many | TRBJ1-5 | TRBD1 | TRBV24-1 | TGTGCCACCAGTGTGACAGGGAATCAGCCCCAGCATTTT | CATSVTGNQPQHF
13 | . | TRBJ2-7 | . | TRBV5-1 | TGCGCCAGCAGCTTGGAGGGGGGAGGCGAGCAGTACTTC | CASSLEGGGEQYF
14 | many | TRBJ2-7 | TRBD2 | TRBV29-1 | TGCAGCGTTGGGCCTAGCGGGGTCTCCTACGAGCAGTACTTC | CSVGPSGVSYEQYF
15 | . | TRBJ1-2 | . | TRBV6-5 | TGTGCCAGCAGTTTAAACTTCGGGACGGTTTATGGCTACACCTTC | CASSLNFGTVYGYTF
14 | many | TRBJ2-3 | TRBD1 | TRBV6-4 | TGTGCCAGCAGTTGGACAGGGGAGGCAGATACGCAGTATTTT | CASSWTGEADTQYF
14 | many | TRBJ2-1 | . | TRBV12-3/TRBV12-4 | TGTGCCAGCAGTCCGGGAGTTGGCTACAATGAGCAGTTCTTC | CASSPGVGYNEQFF
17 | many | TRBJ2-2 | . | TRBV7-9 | TGTGCCAGCAGCTTTCCTCTAATGGGGTCGAACACCGGGGAGCTGTTTTTT | CASSFPLMGSNTGELFF